Detailed here is one T cell receptor (beta chain). Its specificity is unknown. The authors reverse transcribed all of the isolated RNA, so sequencing captured expressed TCRB transcripts. Method: immunoSEQ multiplex PCR; TCRdb's copy keeps in-frame clones and lacks some. The sample shows around 500,000 clones, 30% of them seen only once. These data are taken from a study of beta chain features in type 1 diabetes. Across the whole study: All samples yielded some 110 million examined sorted cells. Findings of the study overall: Shortening that was moderate but significant affected the TCRB CDR3s of Type 1 diabetes patients in all four CD4+ subsets. In the patient group, naive, central memory and Treg TCRB repertoires seemed more alike than in the healthy donor group.

CDR3 size: 13 residues. V was cut by 1 base and J by 7 bases, with 11 bases left in between. CDR1 LNHNV and CDR2 YYDKDF come from the germline V gene (reference sequence). Sequences were obtained from naive CD4+ T cells from blood. This chain joins TRBV15 and TRBJ2-7; D remains unclear. The receptor was isolated from a man younger than 30 in good health. The CDR3 sequence is CATSRVKAKEQYF. CDR3 coding DNA: TGTGCCACCAGCAGAGTGAAAGCGAAAGAGCAGTACTTC.